This T cell receptor beta chain was identified in a study of blood T cell repertoires in COVID-19. Participant reports of clinical history set cohort assignment. Two negative PCRs, clearance, or symptom resolution characterized the recovered Cohort 3 donors. The CDR3 has 17 residues. The germline CDR1 and CDR2 sequences are LNHDA and SQIVND (reference sequence). V was cut by 1 base and J by 0 bases, with 14 bases left in between. Under the authors' procedure: Reference gene primer amplification gave nucleated cell count estimates. Sequenced by immunoSEQ multiplex PCR; TCRdb stores in-frame clones only, minus some. That table gives V, J and clone size, and the DNA gave D and trimming. Among 250,000 to 350,000 clones listed, 85% were seen once. This clone was detected once.

The clonotype originates from a woman between 50 and 59 years old who had recovered from COVID-19. The gene calls are TRBV19 and TRBJ2-3; TRBD1 might be the D (5 bases). Sequenced material: PBMCs or T cells enriched from blood (not recorded which). The chain's CDR3 is CASSIGNRPTSTDTQYF. The CDR3 DNA sequence: TGTGCCAGTAGTATAGGTAACAGGCCAACTAGCACAGATACGCAGTATTTT.